Below, one T cell receptor (beta chain) is given with its context. Its antigen is as yet unknown. The data are from a study of OX40 agonist ivuxolimab in advanced cancers. Overall study context: Patients achieving partial responses numbered three: one hepatocellular carcinoma case and two cutaneous melanoma cases. Study results and caveats: Within 6 weeks, CD4+ and CD8+ blood T cells expanded clonally at 0.1 to 3.0 mg/kg. The investigators did not determine what antigen specificity the expanded peripheral T cells had. In general, CD8+ T cells held more expanded clones than CD4+ did, on average.

Profiled with immunoSEQ multiplex PCR; TCRdb holds only in-frame clones, not every one. The sample includes approximately 32,000 clones, roughly 84% of them seen just once. The CDR3 sequence is 13 residues long. Germline V gene sequence: CDR1 SGHNT, CDR2 YYREEE (reference sequence). The V and J ends lost 4 bases and 2 bases respectively, with 10 bases between them. V gene TRBV5-4 combines with J gene TRBJ2-7; D not certain. The sequencing here drew on CD4+ or CD8+ T cells sorted from blood, taken in a trial of the OX40 agonist ivuxolimab. The receptor was derived from an adult with an advanced solid tumor such as melanoma, head and neck, liver or kidney cancer. CDR3 region: CASSLLGTYEQYF. The CDR3 DNA follows: TGTGCCAGCAGCCTCCTAGGCACCTACGAGCAGTACTTC.